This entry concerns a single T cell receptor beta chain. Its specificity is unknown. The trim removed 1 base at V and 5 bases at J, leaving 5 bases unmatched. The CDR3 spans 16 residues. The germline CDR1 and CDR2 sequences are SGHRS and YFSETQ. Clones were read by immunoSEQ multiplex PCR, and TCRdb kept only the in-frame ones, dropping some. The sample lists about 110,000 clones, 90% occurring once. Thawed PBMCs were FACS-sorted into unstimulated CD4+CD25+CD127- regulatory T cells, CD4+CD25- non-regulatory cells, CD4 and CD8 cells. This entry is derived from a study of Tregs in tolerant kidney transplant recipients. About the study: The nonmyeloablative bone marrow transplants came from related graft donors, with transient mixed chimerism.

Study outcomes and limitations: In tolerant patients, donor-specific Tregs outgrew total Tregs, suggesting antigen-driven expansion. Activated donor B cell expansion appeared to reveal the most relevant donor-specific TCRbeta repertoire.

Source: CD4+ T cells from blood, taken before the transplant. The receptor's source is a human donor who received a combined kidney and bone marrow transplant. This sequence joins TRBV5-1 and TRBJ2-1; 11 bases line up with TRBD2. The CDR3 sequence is CASSLPRLAGNNEQFF. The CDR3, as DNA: TGCGCCAGCAGCTTGCCGAGACTAGCGGGAAACAATGAGCAGTTCTTC.